This TCR beta chain is from a study of regulatory T cells in long-lasting Graves disease. This clonotype came up many times. One junction end disagrees with the germline gene, perhaps due to a read error. The CDR3 contains 13 residues. CDR1 is SEHNR and CDR2 is FQNEAQ in the germline V gene (reference sequence). In building TCR beta libraries, iRepertoire HTBI primers were used together with Arm-PCR of CDR3 regions. TCRdb independently ran MiXCR on the multiplex PCR reads; one entry per CDR3 protein. The data contain 550,000 or so distinct CDR3 sequences, 9.5% to 15% of them singletons. The sample's time point: newly diagnosed GD, antithyroid drugs for less than 3 months. Extracted PBMC RNA gave rise to the TCR library. Under American Thyroid Association guidelines, Graves' disease was diagnosed. This sample was shared with a second study, whose subject was T cells in Graves' hyperthyroidism and ophthalmopathy. That publication notes: The HTBI set primed first-round TCR CDR3 RT-PCR.

The specimen comprised peripheral blood mononuclear cells (PBMCs), sampled at new diagnosis, from a patient treated with antithyroid drugs. The J gene is TRBJ2-5, the V gene TRBV7-9, with D perhaps given as TRBD1 or TRBD2 (5 bases each). The receptor's source is a woman in her 30s with Graves disease. CDR3 in DNA: TGTGCCAGCAGTTGGGGGATCCAAAAGACCCAGTACTTC. It codes for CASSWGIQKTQYF.